This T cell receptor beta chain is drawn from a study of T cells in Graves' hyperthyroidism and ophthalmopathy. Germline V lookup: CDR1 SGHDN, CDR2 FVKESK. The length of the CDR3 is 15 residues. V shed 1 base and J shed 4 bases, with 13 bases lying between them. This clonotype was seen many times. Its antigen is unknown. RNA transcripts gave rise to amplified TCR beta CDR3 regions. The TCR CDR3 was amplified in a first-round RT-PCR using the HTBI primer set. Via MiXCR, TCRdb re-called the multiplex PCR reads, giving one row per CDR3 protein. The table records about 290,000 distinct CDR3 sequences, over 12% of them present only once. Study-level points and caveats: A 13 V-J model separated ophthalmopathy from stable hyperthyroidism.

This TCR came from a woman aged 45 to 65 with Graves' hyperthyroidism that later progressed to Graves' ophthalmopathy. The V gene is TRBV14, the J gene TRBJ1-1; the D gene is possibly TRBD1 (6 bases). The sample was blood. The DNA for the CDR3 is TGTGCCAGCAGCCAAGTATCAGGGGCTCCCACTGAAGCTTTCTTT. It translates to CASSQVSGAPTEAFF.